This T cell receptor beta chain was captured in a study of blood T cells in healthy people across ages. Looked up from germline, CDR1 is SGHDT and CDR2 is YYEEEE. This CDR3 comprises 15 residues. A second PCR of about 6 to 11 cycles used a sample-barcoded 5' primer and a J-beta primer mix. Each cDNA molecule carried a tag from a template-switch adaptor that contained 12 random nucleotides. TCRdb recomputed calls from the 5' RACE reads with MiXCR, one row per CDR3 protein. The sample holds 710,000 or so distinct CDR3 sequences, roughly 32% seen once. The TCR was taken from an elderly woman in good health. The sequencing input was blood. The chain links TRBV5-6 to TRBJ2-1; D gene ambiguous. The J call is in doubt because the DNA end fits TRBJ2-7 better. The CDR3 protein is CASSPGPESYNEQYF. The DNA of the CDR3 is TGTGCCAGCAGCCCCGGTCCAGAGTCCTACAATGAGCAGTACTTC.